This TCR beta chain was recorded in a study of cytomegalovirus exposure and HLA in healthy donors. 60 Vbeta and 13 Jbeta primers were used in PCR. Assay: immunoSEQ multiplex PCR; the TCRdb copy retains only in-frame clones and omits some. The table has some 150,000 clones, roughly 81% seen once. Trimming stripped 3 bases from V and 5 bases from J, with 10 bases between. The CDR3 runs to 14 residues. In germline, CDR1 is MNHEY, CDR2 SMNVEV (reference sequence). The chain joins TRBV27 to TRBJ2-2; the D gene is possibly TRBD1 (6 bases). Sample: PBMCs. This receptor was identified in a female donor in good health and CMV-seronegative. The CDR3: CASSLGQGTGELFF. The CDR3 region has the DNA TGTGCCAGCAGTTTGGGTCAGGGGACCGGGGAGCTGTTTTTT.